Listed below are T cell receptor beta chains from one sample, sequenced in a study of T cell responses to AZD1222 COVID-19 vaccine. Generated by immunoSEQ multiplex PCR, the TCRdb table keeps only in-frame clones and is missing some. The top ten hold less than 3% of the sample, which has roughly 180,000 clones, approximately 87% seen once. Specimen: peripheral blood, collected on day 0 of MenACWY control vaccination. These receptors were obtained from an adult in good health. CDR3s include the opening cysteine and the closing phenylalanine or tryptophan. A D gene is named only where the DNA matches it firmly. Size tells how often a clone was seen (once, few, many) or the class of an expanded clone, and some rows leave it out.

clone size,V gene,J gene,D gene,CDR3 protein,CDR3 DNA
-,TRBV30,TRBJ1-2,-,CAWSVLGSGDYTF,TGTGCCTGGAGTGTACTAGGCTCGGGAGACTACACCTTC
-,TRBV7-9,TRBJ2-6,-,CASILGSISGANVLTF,-
once,TRBV5-6,TRBJ2-3,-,CASSWMDTQYF,TGTGCCAGCAGCTGGATGGATACGCAGTATTTT
-,TRBV5-6,TRBJ2-5,-,CASSLAKVQETQYF,TGTGCCAGCAGCTTGGCCAAAGTACAAGAGACCCAGTACTTC
-,TRBV5-3,TRBJ1-2,TRBD1,CARSLVWGWCLSPQGWDGYTF,TGTGCCAGAAGCTTGGTGTGGGGCTGGTGTCTGTCCCCACAGGGGTGGGATGGCTACACCTTC
-,TRBV28,TRBJ1-5,-,CASSLADSNQPQHF,TGTGCCAGCAGTTTAGCGGACAGCAATCAGCCCCAGCATTTT
once,TRBV7-9,TRBJ2-3,-,CASSLDGGGSDTQYF,TGTGCCAGCAGCTTAGACGGAGGGGGCTCAGATACGCAGTATTTT
-,TRBV6-6,TRBJ2-3,TRBD2,CASSQRTSGGATDTQYF,TGTGCCAGCAGTCAAAGGACTAGCGGGGGGGCCACAGATACGCAGTATTTT
-,TRBV28,TRBJ1-2,-,CASSIQGGPYGYTF,TGTGCCAGCAGTATCCAGGGAGGTCCCTATGGCTACACCTTC
-,TRBV5-6,TRBJ2-1,TRBD2,CASSGKREVSYEQFF,TGTGCCAGCAGCGGGAAGCGGGAGGTCAGCTATGAGCAGTTCTTC
few,TRBV6-5,TRBJ1-2,-,CASSNQARNYGYTF,TGTGCCAGCAGTAACCAGGCTCGTAACTATGGCTACACCTTC
-,TRBV6-2/TRBV6-3,TRBJ1-1,-,CASSYANMVNGPNTEAFF,TGTGCCAGCAGTTACGCAAACATGGTGAACGGCCCGAACACTGAAGCTTTCTTT
-,TRBV28,TRBJ2-7,TRBD2,CASSLLLRGSPAAPYEQYF,TGTGCCAGCAGTTTATTATTGCGGGGGTCCCCTGCGGCTCCCTACGAGCAGTACTTC
-,TRBV5-1,TRBJ2-7,-,CASKFEGTDEQYF,TGCGCCAGCAAGTTTGAGGGGACGGACGAGCAGTACTTC
-,TRBV6-5,TRBJ1-6,-,CASTQDSSYNSPLHF,TGTGCCAGCACCCAGGACAGCTCCTATAATTCACCCCTCCACTTT
-,TRBV27,TRBJ1-6,-,CASSFRGDSPLHF,TGTGCCAGCAGTTTCAGGGGTGATTCACCCCTCCACTTT